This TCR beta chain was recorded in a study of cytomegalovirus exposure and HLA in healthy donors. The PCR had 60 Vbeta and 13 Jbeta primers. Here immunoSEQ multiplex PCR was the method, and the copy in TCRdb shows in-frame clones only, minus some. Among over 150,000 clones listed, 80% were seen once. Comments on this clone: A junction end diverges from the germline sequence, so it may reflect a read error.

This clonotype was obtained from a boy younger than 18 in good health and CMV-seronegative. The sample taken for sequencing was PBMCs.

The CDR3 spells CSSSPPPGSSYEQYF. The CDR3 coding sequence is TGTTCCAGCAGCCCCCCCCCGGGTAGCTCCTACGAGCAGTACTTC. The V gene is TRBV7-9, the J gene TRBJ2-7, with no clear D. Looked up from germline, CDR1 is SEHNR and CDR2 is FQNEAQ (reference sequence). The CDR3 contains 15 residues.